This T cell receptor delta chain was profiled in a study of Vδ1+ human thymocytes. General observations from the study: Thymic TRG and TRD repertoires appeared highly polyclonal. Many TRG clonotypes were shared between donors; TRD repertoires were essentially private. Unlike peripheral blood Vdelta1+ controls, thymic delta-chain sequences included roughly 22% Vdelta2 and few Vdelta3.

A remark on this clone: The antigen is not known.

Extracted RNA was reverse transcribed into cDNA. CDR3 amplicons came from multiplex PCR with pooled V-gene forward and constant-region reverse primers. TCRdb ran CATT on the multiplex PCR reads. The table shows roughly 50,000 delta-chain clones, with less than 20% occurring only once. This CDR3 has 19 amino acids. The junction had 9 bases not matched to a gene; V was cut back by 0 bases and J by 0 bases. Germline CDR1 is TSWWSYY and CDR2 is QGS. The sorted cells were CD3+ Vdelta1+ Vdelta2- thymocytes from alphabeta-depleted thymus. Between roughly 96% and 99.6% of sorted thymocytes were Vdelta1+. The clonotype originates from a boy in the first two years of life who had congenital heart surgery. The chain is built from TRDV1 and TRDJ1, with 11 bases identical to TRDD3. The sequenced sample was Vdelta1+ gamma-delta thymocytes from the thymus. Described subset: FACS-sorted CD3+ TCRalphabeta- TCRVdelta1+ TCRVdelta2- thymocytes. CDR3 in DNA: TGTGCTCTTGGGGAACTAGGCGTTGGGGGATACGGTTACACCGATAAACTCATCTTT. Amino acids: CALGELGVGGYGYTDKLIF.